This TCR beta chain was found in a study of T cell repertoires in cytomegalovirus infection. Study-level background: As its CMV epitopes, the study selected recently identified HLA-C-restricted and well-studied HLA-B-restricted targets. Public TCR beta signatures provided an indication of both CMV infection and a matching HLA type. Broader study findings: CMV carriers having the relevant HLA were flagged by cumulative public TCR beta family frequency. Clonotypes of TCR beta that were HLA-C-restricted and CMV-specific dominated the ex vivo response.

Turning to this clonotype: Antigen specificity is unknown.

TCRdb re-called the reads through MiXCR, storing one row per CDR3 protein. The sample carries around 430,000 distinct CDR3 sequences, roughly 43% recorded once. Germline V gene lookup returns CDR1 ENHRY and CDR2 SYGVKD. V was trimmed by 7 bases and J by 7 bases, leaving 17 bases between them. The CDR3 has 14 residues. The sample here was cultured PBMCs, taken from culture after CMV antigen stimulation. The gene calls are TRBV10-3 and TRBJ2-1; TRBD1 might be the D (6 bases). The TCR sequence derives from a human donor in good health (CMV status not recorded). Some clones in this sample may be carry-over from other donors' samples. CDR3 coding DNA: TGTGCCATCACCGCCCGAGAACAGGGTAATGAGCAGTTCTTC. Protein sequence: CAITAREQGNEQFF.